This entry features one T cell receptor (beta chain) sequence. This receptor's antigen is unknown. Nothing much larger sits one base from this clone, and base qualities are not available. The data derive from a study of T cells in Graves' hyperthyroidism and ophthalmopathy (dated by TCRdb to the late 2010s). Looking at the study overall: Peripheral blood was sampled at the time of initial diagnosis, prior to any treatment. To identify distinguishing TCR V-J signatures, a discovery cohort of about 100 patients was used, comprising approximately 40 with Graves' ophthalmopathy and approximately 57 with stable Graves' hyperthyroidism. Whether ophthalmopathy could be predicted prospectively was tested in an independent validation cohort made up of fewer than 20 hyperthyroidism patients plus 17 patients who later progressed to ophthalmopathy. The 100 or so discovery patients were randomly divided into training and test sets at a 7:3 ratio. In several Graves' hyperthyroidism patients, the study also compared T-cell repertoires from thyroid tissue with T-cell repertoires from blood. After sampling, hyperthyroidism patients received methimazole starting at 30 mg daily, and ophthalmopathy patients received high-dose intravenous methylprednisolone. TCR Vbeta CDR3 sequencing of 135 peripheral blood samples (over 40 ophthalmopathy, over 70 hyperthyroidism and about 17 progressor patients) is reported in the paper. What the study reported, not specific to this receptor: During validation, the model predicted progression to ophthalmopathy a median of roughly 7.1 months ahead of onset, with around 70% sensitivity and 72.22% specificity. Most expanded thyroid clonotypes (frequency above 0.001) were also detected in blood, a finding suggesting that blood repertoires may reflect thyroid immune responses. No statistical method was used to fix the sample size in advance, and group allocation was not hidden from the investigators. Ophthalmopathy was separated from stable hyperthyroidism by a 13 V-J signature model, with approximately 85% sensitivity and about 84% specificity obtained in cross-validation and 80%/75% obtained in testing.

Hyperthyroidism patients were aged 18 to 65 years and newly diagnosed, with disease duration of less than 2 months. Exclusion was applied to patients with uncontrolled infections, other autoimmune diseases, pregnancy or lactation. Diagnoses were established on the basis of clinical symptoms, serum thyroxine and TRAb, thyroid ultrasound, and orbital computed tomography. Blood from progressor patients was collected at the time of first diagnosis with hyperthyroidism, before any ophthalmopathy symptoms had appeared. Ficoll-Paque density gradient centrifugation was used to isolate PBMCs from around 10 ml of fresh peripheral blood. Progressor patients were defined as those initially diagnosed with Graves' hyperthyroidism in whom ophthalmopathy developed during follow-up. Trizol reagent was used to extract total RNA, and RNA quality was then checked on an Agilent 2100 Bioanalyzer. The TCR beta CDR3 regions were amplified from the RNA transcripts. The TCR CDR3 was subjected to a first round of RT-PCR using the HTBI primer set and the Qiagen OneStep RT-PCR kit. A second multiplex PCR round built the libraries, followed by size selection and purification. Paired-end sequencing of the libraries was performed with 100 bp reads on an Illumina HiSeq2000. The published analysis was carried out like this. SOAPnuke was used to process the raw data, removing reads that contained adapters or uncalled bases, had a mean Phred below 15, or lacked an exact match to the constant primer or identifier. High-quality paired reads were merged using COPE v1.2.5, and each unique nucleotide sequence was defined as a clonotype. MiTCR v1.1 was used to align clonotypes to the IMGT TRBV, TRBD and TRBJ reference segments. Analysis was restricted to V-J combinations with a frequency above 0.0001, which covered roughly 99% of repertoires. The TCS score was defined as F50 (clonal expansion) divided by E x V (chaos), with BLOSUM62-based TCRdist calculated between CDR3 peptides within each V-J. Welch's t-statistics and random forest reduced 450 to 600 V-J features to 10 to 15, which were used in a naive Bayes classifier (R e1071). TCRdb took the public reads, trimmed them with fastp at Q25, ran MiXCR for clone calling and kept in-frame beta chains. Each CDR3 protein appears once, grouped with its most common genes and DNA. V and J calls and clone size were set by TCRdb, not the authors. The sample profile shows 300,000 to 450,000 distinct CDR3 sequences; about 18% of them were found once. The ten top clones hold around a third of the sample.

V drops 4 bases and J drops 3 bases, leaving 26 bases in between. Reading the germline V gene gives CDR1 SGHRS and CDR2 YFSETQ. The CDR3 runs 18 residues from the cysteine to the phenylalanine. The CDR3 DNA has 54 bases and is translated from base 1. This chain is built from TRBV5-1 and TRBJ2-7; a tentative D match to TRBD1 spans 9 bases. The clonotype was recovered from a woman aged 25 to 39 with Graves' hyperthyroidism that later progressed to Graves' ophthalmopathy. The source material was blood. The nucleotide sequence reads as follows: TGCGCCAGCAGCCCGGGGGGGACAGGGCAAATGGGCTACTACGAGCAGTACTTC. Its protein is CASSPGGTGQMGYYEQYF.